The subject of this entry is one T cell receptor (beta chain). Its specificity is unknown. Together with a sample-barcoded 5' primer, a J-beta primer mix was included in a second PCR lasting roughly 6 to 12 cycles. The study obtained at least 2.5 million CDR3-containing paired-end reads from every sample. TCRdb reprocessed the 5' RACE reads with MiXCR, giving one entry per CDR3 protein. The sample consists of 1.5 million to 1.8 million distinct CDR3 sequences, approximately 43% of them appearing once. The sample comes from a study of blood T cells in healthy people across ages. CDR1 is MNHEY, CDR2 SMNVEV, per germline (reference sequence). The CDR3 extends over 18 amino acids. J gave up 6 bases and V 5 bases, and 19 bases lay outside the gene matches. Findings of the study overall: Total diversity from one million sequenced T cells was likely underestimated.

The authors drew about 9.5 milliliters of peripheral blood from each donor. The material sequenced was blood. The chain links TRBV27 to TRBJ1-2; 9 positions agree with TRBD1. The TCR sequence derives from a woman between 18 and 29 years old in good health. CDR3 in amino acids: CASSPFGTGRGVDDGYTF. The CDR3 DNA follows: TGTGCCAGCAGTCCTTTCGGGACAGGGAGGGGGGTAGATGATGGCTACACCTTC.